These T cell receptor beta chains were read from a single sample in a study of cytomegalovirus exposure and HLA in healthy donors. Assay used: immunoSEQ multiplex PCR; TCRdb lists only in-frame clones, some missing. Among about 130,000 clones, around 77% were seen once, and the ten largest hold 13%. The sample was PBMCs. The receptor source for this set is a woman aged 40 to 50 in good health and CMV-seropositive. The CDR3 runs from the conserved cysteine through the conserved F or W. Each record gives: CDR3 length, clone size, V gene, CDR3 protein. The size of a clone is reported for some rows only, either as once, few or many, or as a class for expanded clones.

length: 14
size: NA
V: TRBV27
CDR3: CASSLGAGGGEQYF

length: 16
size: NA
V: TRBV5-1
CDR3: CASSPEGTSGIYEQYF

length: 17
size: once
V: TRBV4-2
CDR3: CASSQVTSGRNTGELFF

length: 13
size: NA
V: TRBV29-1
CDR3: CSVVTGSTYEQYF

length: 16
size: NA
V: TRBV5-4
CDR3: CASSFDTLSGANVLTF

length: 14
size: NA
V: TRBV5-4
CDR3: CASSLSDYRNEQFF

length: 15
size: NA
V: TRBV23-1
CDR3: CARGIRGRRDNEQFF

length: 16
size: NA
V: TRBV23-1
CDR3: CASSQSAPRGAREQYF

length: 14
size: NA
V: TRBV5-1
CDR3: CASSLELAAYEQYF

length: 15
size: NA
V: TRBV5-4
CDR3: CASSLAVTGSYEQYF

length: 17
size: NA
V: TRBV7-9
CDR3: CASSPRDRISGANGLTF

length: 16
size: NA
V: TRBV6-1
CDR3: CASSEEGRGGNQPQHF

length: 13
size: NA
V: TRBV29-1
CDR3: CSVPAGGLETQYF

length: 16
size: NA
V: TRBV5-1
CDR3: CASSLELAGPTDTQYF

length: 14
size: NA
V: TRBV5-1
CDR3: CASSLAGRNTEAFF

length: 14
size: few
V: TRBV7-9
CDR3: CASSAGGGQEYRNF

length: 12
size: NA
V: TRBV6-1
CDR3: CASSPGDREAFF

length: 15
size: NA
V: TRBV7-2
CDR3: CASSLEGQGNQPQHF

length: 15
size: NA
V: TRBV19
CDR3: CASSPTGTAYNEQFF

length: 15
size: few
V: TRBV4-1
CDR3: CASSRTGGINEKLFF

length: 14
size: NA
V: TRBV15
CDR3: CATSRERARGTQYF

length: 16
size: few
V: TRBV7-9
CDR3: CASRKLAGSSYNEQFF

length: 14
size: NA
V: TRBV10-2
CDR3: CASSVVGRSDEQYF

length: 12
size: NA
V: TRBV6-5
CDR3: CASRANRDREYF

length: 12
size: NA
V: TRBV11-2
CDR3: CASRAIQETQYF

length: 14
size: NA
V: TRBV28
CDR3: CASRTGPSNEKLFF

length: 16
size: once
V: TRBV27
CDR3: CASSSGGSYSNQPQHF

length: 14
size: NA
V: TRBV28
CDR3: CASSFGGTNQPQHF

length: 16
size: NA
V: TRBV27
CDR3: CASSISTSGEAYEQYF

length: 14
size: NA
V: TRBV6-5
CDR3: CASSQTGSSYEQYF

length: 16
size: NA
V: TRBV7-3
CDR3: CASSLQAGFSTDTQYF

length: 16
size: NA
V: TRBV11-2
CDR3: CASSPTRGSAGGELFF

length: 14
size: NA
V: TRBV28
CDR3: CASSDRALSYEQYF

length: 13
size: NA
V: TRBV6-6
CDR3: CASSPQGTDTIYF

length: 14
size: NA
V: TRBV2
CDR3: CASSVLPGGTEAFF

length: 15
size: NA
V: TRBV6-1
CDR3: CASSRGTAMNTEAFF

length: 17
size: NA
V: TRBV5-6
CDR3: CASSARTSGRNFNEQFF

length: 14
size: NA
V: TRBV11-3
CDR3: CASSLGGPSETQYF

length: 14
size: NA
V: TRBV4-2
CDR3: CASSRTGTGNTIYF

length: 14
size: few
V: TRBV2
CDR3: CASSRRGRGSEQYF

length: 14
size: NA
V: TRBV6-5
CDR3: CASSYHRVGTEAFF

length: 15
size: NA
V: TRBV7-9
CDR3: CASSSQTGGFTEAFF

length: 14
size: NA
V: TRBV28
CDR3: CASSFYAGDEKLFF

length: 16
size: few
V: TRBV18
CDR3: CASSPSPAGVDYGYTF

length: 15
size: NA
V: TRBV28
CDR3: CASRSGQGVRNEQFF

length: 13
size: few
V: TRBV7-9
CDR3: CASSLGQYQPQHF

length: 17
size: NA
V: TRBV9
CDR3: CASSEGVGQFSGNTIYF

length: 14
size: NA
V: TRBV28
CDR3: CASSWIAGTDTQYF

length: 13
size: NA
V: TRBV29-1
CDR3: CSVEERDPCEQYF

length: 13
size: NA
V: TRBV28
CDR3: CASSDLGGETQYF

length: 15
size: NA
V: TRBV6-6
CDR3: CASSYQTASGNTIYF

length: 14
size: NA
V: TRBV11-2
CDR3: CASREGLSTDTQYF

length: 15
size: once
V: TRBV6-4
CDR3: CASRTGGLSNQPQHF

length: 16
size: NA
V: TRBV6-6
CDR3: CASSYKETYSGNTIYF